The 26 T cell receptor beta chains given below trace back to one sample, sequenced in a study of cytomegalovirus exposure and HLA in healthy donors. This table comes from immunoSEQ multiplex PCR, and its TCRdb copy is limited to in-frame clones, with some not included. The table lists about 120,000 clones, roughly nine tenths of them singletons, with around 1.3% in the top ten. Specimen: PBMCs. The origin of the receptors is a woman between 18 and 30 years old in good health and CMV-seronegative.

In nucleotides, the CDR3 is TGCGCCAGCAGCCGGCCCAGCGGTTTGGGTTCAACAGATACGCAGTATTTT. Residues: CASSRPSGLGSTDTQYF. V and J are TRBV5-1 and TRBJ2-3; a weak D match, TRBD2 (5 bases). The CDR3 length is 17 residues. The V end was cut by 4 bases, the J end by 3 bases, with 21 bases between. CDR1 and CDR2 (germline): SGHRS, YFSETQ.

The J gene is TRBJ2-5, the V gene TRBV5-1, with D uncertain. CDR1 and CDR2 from the germline V gene are SGHRS and YFSETQ. With 0 bases removed from V and 2 bases from J, the gap between germline ends came to 8 bases. This CDR3 region has 14 residues. The CDR3 loop reads CASSLVTPQETQYF. In DNA, the CDR3 is TGCGCCAGCAGCTTGGTTACACCACAAGAGACCCAGTACTTC. The complete variable domain, with remaining parts taken from reference TRBV5-1 and TRBJ2-5, reads KAGVTQTPRYLIKTRGQQVTLSCSPISGHRSVSWYQQTPGQGLQFLFEYFSETQRNKGNFPGRFSGRQFSNSRSEMNVSTLELGDSALYLCASSLVTPQETQYFGPGTRLLVL.

The chain joins TRBV7-3 to TRBJ2-3, with 7 positions matching TRBD2. V dropped 4 bases and J dropped 2; count of bases not matched to a gene: 3. The CDR3 runs to 14 residues. The germline gives CDR1 SGHTA, CDR2 FQGTGA. For the CDR3, the DNA is TGTGCCAGCAGCTCGACTAGCCACACAGATACGCAGTATTTT. Translated, it gives CASSSTSHTDTQYF.

This rearrangement joins TRBV5-1 to TRBJ2-2; 7 bases are a match to TRBD1. The CDR3 runs to 16 residues. Germline V gene data show CDR1 as SGHRS and CDR2 as YFSETQ. V trimming: 0 bases; J trimming: 0 bases; junction bases outside the gene matches: 2. Here the CDR3 reads CASSLGQGTNTGELFF. CDR3 DNA sequence: TGCGCCAGCAGCTTGGGACAGGGCACGAACACCGGGGAGCTGTTTTTT.

J is TRBJ1-2 and V is TRBV9, with TRBD1 as a possible D gene (6 bases). CDR1 is SGDLS and CDR2 is YYNGEE in the germline V gene. The CDR3 has 13 amino acids. The V and J ends lost 4 bases and 10 bases respectively, with 17 bases between them. The CDR3: CASSTGGPRTYTF. The CDR3 DNA is TGTGCCAGCAGCACTGGGGGCCCTCGTACCTACACCTTC.

This clone was recorded only once. The rearrangement joins TRBV6-1 to TRBJ1-5, with TRBD1 identical over 8 bases. This CDR3 comprises 16 residues. V was pared by 3 bases and J by 2 bases, with 6 bases of the junction left unmatched. Germline values: CDR1 MNHNS, CDR2 SASEGT. CDR3 bases: TGTGCCAGCAGTGACCCAGGGGGCTCGGGCAATCAGCCCCAGCATTTT. It specifies CASSDPGGSGNQPQHF.

J is TRBJ1-2 and V is TRBV4-1; D gene ambiguous. The germline V and J ends were trimmed by 1 base and 6 bases, with 15 bases remaining between them. CDR3 length: 15 residues. Germline V gene lookup returns CDR1 MGHRA and CDR2 YSYEKL. The CDR3 coding sequence is TGCGCCAGCAGCCAAGTGACATCGTCTTGGGATGGCTACACCTTC. Protein: CASSQVTSSWDGYTF.

Only one count was recorded for this clone. The chain recombines TRBV18 with TRBJ1-1; D gene ambiguous. The CDR3 is made up of 13 amino acids. Germline-derived CDR1 and CDR2 are KGHSH and LQKENI. Trimming removed 5 bases from V and 5 bases from J, with 12 bases in between. CDR3 sequence: CASSTRTGTEAFF. CDR3 bases: TGTGCCAGCTCAACCCGGACGGGAACTGAAGCTTTCTTT.

The chain uses TRBV18 and TRBJ1-2, with 7 bases that match TRBD1. The germline gives CDR1 KGHSH, CDR2 LQKENI. This CDR3 has 13 amino acids. J lost 6 bases, V lost 4 bases, and 5 bases had no gene match. The DNA for the CDR3 is TGTGCCAGCTCACGTGACAGGGCGGATGGCTACACCTTC. This encodes CASSRDRADGYTF.

The V call is TRBV7-6, the J call TRBJ1-1; weak D call: TRBD1 (5 bases). V gave up 1 base and J gave up 1 base, with 10 bases separating them. Germline values: CDR1 SGHVS, CDR2 FNYEAQ. The CDR3 covers 15 residues. CDR3: CASSLVTQGNTEAFF. The CDR3 DNA is TGTGCCAGCAGCTTAGTAACTCAGGGGAACACTGAAGCTTTCTTT.

The chain recombines TRBV6-1 with TRBJ2-1; perhaps TRBD2 as D (7 bases). Germline values: CDR1 MNHNS, CDR2 SASEGT. CDR3 length: 17 residues. Deletions cut 4 bases from V and 0 bases from J, with 16 bases between. This CDR3 is CASSAWGGRSSYNEQFF. CDR3 nucleotides: TGTGCCAGCAGTGCCTGGGGGGGGCGAAGCTCCTACAATGAGCAGTTCTTC.

The genes are TRBV11-3 and TRBJ1-1, with 7 positions matching TRBD1. Unmatched junction bases numbered 3, after V lost 1 base and J lost 7 bases. The germline V gene has CDR1 SGHNT and CDR2 YENEEA. The CDR3 runs 13 residues. The CDR3 nucleotides are TGTGCCAGCAGCTTAGGAGCAGGGGGTGAAGCTTTCTTT. Amino acids: CASSLGAGGEAFF.

This chain links TRBV10-3 with TRBJ2-7; 9 bases are shared with TRBD1. Per germline, CDR1 ENHRY and CDR2 SYGVKD. Trimming at V came to 2 bases and at J to 1 base, leaving 3 bases not matched to a gene. The CDR3 spans 15 residues. CDR3 in DNA: TGTGCCATCAGTGAGGGGGGACAGGGTTCCTACGAGCAGTACTTC. This encodes CAISEGGQGSYEQYF.

The rearrangement links TRBV5-1 to TRBJ1-2; 8 bases are shared with TRBD1. V lost 4 bases to trimming and J lost 4 bases; unmatched junction nucleotides: 6. Germline V gene lookup returns CDR1 SGHRS and CDR2 YFSETQ. The CDR3 has 14 amino acids. The CDR3 bases are TGCGCCAGCAGCCCCAGGGGGCGCGGCTATGGCTACACCTTC. Residues: CASSPRGRGYGYTF.

V and J are TRBV6-1 and TRBJ2-1, with D perhaps TRBD1 (6 bases). Germline CDR1 is MNHNS and CDR2 is SASEGT. V was clipped by 3 bases and J by 8 bases, with 23 bases between them. The CDR3 spans 17 residues. CDR3 coding DNA: TGTGCCAGCAGTGACCCATGGACAGCGCCCCGGTCGGATGAGCAGTTCTTC. It encodes CASSDPWTAPRSDEQFF.

V gene TRBV4-2 combines with J gene TRBJ2-1; 7 bases line up with TRBD2. V trimming: 4 bases; J trimming: 10 bases; junction bases outside the gene matches: 10. Germline CDR1 LGHNA, CDR2 YNFKEQ. This CDR3 is built from 14 residues. CDR3 sequence (DNA): TGTGCCAGCAGCCCCCGACTAGCCCGGGAAGAGCAGTTCTTC. This sequence encodes CASSPRLAREEQFF.

V is TRBV29-1 and J is TRBJ1-2; TRBD1 is a possible D gene (5 bases). V lost 6 bases and J lost 2, with 13 bases in between. CDR1 and CDR2 from the germline V gene are SQVTM and ANQGSEA. The CDR3 contains 13 residues. The CDR3 loop reads CSVDTDRNYGYTF. In DNA form, the CDR3 reads TGCAGCGTCGATACCGACAGAAACTATGGCTACACCTTC.

CDR3 sequence: CASSPRTGYNEQFF. DNA of the CDR3: TGCGCCAGCAGCCCTCGGACAGGATACAATGAGCAGTTCTTC. V gene TRBV4-1 combines with J gene TRBJ2-1; TRBD1 matches 7 bases. Per the germline V gene, CDR1 is MGHRA and CDR2 is YSYEKL. The CDR3 extends over 14 amino acids. J was trimmed by 4 bases and V by 4 bases; bases with no gene match: 4.

V and J are TRBV27 and TRBJ1-3; D is possibly TRBD1 (6 bases). The germline V and J ends were trimmed by 5 bases and 3 bases, with 11 bases remaining between them. The length of the CDR3 is 14 residues. Germline V lookup: CDR1 MNHEY, CDR2 SMNVEV (reference sequence). The CDR3 region has the DNA TGTGCCAGCAGTCGGCAGGGGCGTGGAAACACCATATATTTT. The encoded protein is CASSRQGRGNTIYF.

The chain links TRBV29-1 to TRBJ2-7; D is perhaps TRBD1 (6 bases). Trimming removed 5 bases at V and 3 bases at J, with 14 bases between. The V gene's germline CDR1 is SQVTM and CDR2 ANQGSEA. The CDR3 totals 13 residues. Written as DNA, the CDR3 is TGCAGCGTTTCCTACAGGGCCGGCTACGAGCAGTACTTC. Amino acids: CSVSYRAGYEQYF.

V is TRBV5-1 and J is TRBJ2-1, with D possibly matching TRBD2 (6 bases). The germline V gene encodes CDR1 SGHRS and CDR2 YFSETQ. Trimming pared 4 bases from V and 8 bases from J, leaving 10 bases between. This CDR3 spans 12 amino acids. The CDR3 sequence: CASSPPGDEQFF. In DNA, the CDR3 is TGCGCCAGCAGCCCCCCGGGGGATGAGCAGTTCTTC. The full variable domain, completed using reference TRBV5-1 and TRBJ2-1, is KAGVTQTPRYLIKTRGQQVTLSCSPISGHRSVSWYQQTPGQGLQFLFEYFSETQRNKGNFPGRFSGRQFSNSRSEMNVSTLELGDSALYLCASSPPGDEQFFGPGTRLTVL.

The rearrangement uses TRBV27 and TRBJ1-1, with 7 bases lining up with TRBD1. The junction had 5 bases not matched to a gene; V was cut back by 5 bases and J by 8 bases. The CDR3 contains 12 residues. The germline CDR1 and CDR2 sequences are MNHEY and SMNVEV (reference sequence). CDR3 sequence (DNA): TGTGCCAGCAGTATCCGGACAGGCGAAGCTTTCTTT. This gives the protein CASSIRTGEAFF.

The chain has TRBV7-8 and TRBJ1-2; no firm D call. The CDR3 runs 13 residues. V lost 7 bases to trimming and J lost 4 bases, with 13 bases between them. Germline assignment: CDR1 SGHVS and CDR2 FQNEAQ. CDR3 in DNA: TGTGCCAGCACCCCCGGGGAGGTCTATGGCTACACCTTC. This codes for CASTPGEVYGYTF.

The gene calls are TRBV6-6 and TRBJ1-1; D may be TRBD1 (5 bases). V was cut by 2 bases and J by 2 bases, with 12 bases left in between. CDR1 is MNHNY, CDR2 SVGAGI, per germline (reference sequence). The CDR3 totals 15 residues. The CDR3 DNA reads as TGTGCCAGCAGTTACCTGGGACTGACAAACACTGAAGCTTTCTTT. Translation: CASSYLGLTNTEAFF.

The chain recombines TRBV25-1 with TRBJ2-3, with TRBD2 matching over 7 bases. The J segment lost 5 bases and the V segment lost 0 bases, leaving 11 bases of the junction unmatched. The CDR3 runs 17 residues. Germline CDR1 is MGHDK and CDR2 is SYGVNS. The CDR3 DNA follows: TGTGCCAGCAGTGAATATTTCAAGGGAGGGTCGTTAGATACGCAGTATTTT. Translation gives CASSEYFKGGSLDTQYF.

The genes are TRBV5-1 and TRBJ2-3; tentatively, D is TRBD1 (6 bases). Germline V gene data show CDR1 as SGHRS and CDR2 as YFSETQ. The V end lost 4 bases, the J end lost 4 bases, and 16 bases lay between the germline ends. The CDR3 sequence is 15 residues long. CDR3 region: CASSPDSPRSDTQYF. The CDR3 nucleotides are TGCGCCAGCAGCCCGGACAGCCCTAGGTCAGATACGCAGTATTTT.